These 16 T cell receptor beta chains came from one sample sequenced in a study of blood T cell repertoires in COVID-19. The method was immunoSEQ multiplex PCR; TCRdb's version includes in-frame clones alone and lacks a portion of them. The sample has about 250,000 clones, around 90% seen once. The specimen sequenced was peripheral blood. The receptors derive from a woman aged 55-69 years with COVID-19, enrolled during active disease.

V is TRBV19 and J is TRBJ2-2; 12 bases line up with TRBD2. With V trimmed by 6 bases and J by 6 bases, 5 bases remained unmatched. The CDR3 loop spans 15 amino acids. The V gene's germline CDR1 is LNHDA and CDR2 SQIVND (reference sequence). The CDR3 sequence is CASRRASGGAGELFF. The CDR3 DNA reads as TGTGCCAGTAGAAGGGCTAGCGGGGGGGCCGGGGAGCTGTTTTTT.

The count of this clone is one. The chain links TRBV5-4 to TRBJ1-2; TRBD1 might be the D (6 bases). V lost 0 bases, J lost 6 bases, and 15 bases lay in between. From germline, CDR1 is SGHNT and CDR2 YYREEE (reference sequence). This CDR3 contains 15 residues. This CDR3 reads CASSLGLGAGDGYTF. In DNA form, the CDR3 reads TGTGCCAGCAGCTTGGGATTGGGGGCAGGGGATGGCTACACCTTC.

This clone showed up just once. The chain employs TRBV19 and TRBJ1-6; a weak D match, TRBD1 (5 bases). The CDR3 has 16 residues. With 6 bases removed from V and 5 bases from J, the gap between germline ends came to 17 bases. Germline CDR1 LNHDA, CDR2 SQIVND (reference sequence). The CDR3 DNA reads TGTGCCAGTAGGTACTCCGGGGGAAGTAATAATTCACCCCTCCACTTT. Translated, it gives CASRYSGGSNNSPLHF.

This CDR3 reads CASSDHPGQNYEQYF. The CDR3 DNA reads as TGCGCCAGCAGCGACCATCCGGGACAGAACTACGAGCAGTACTTC. The chain joins TRBV5-1 to TRBJ2-7, with TRBD1 identical over 7 bases. CDR3 length equals 15 residues. Trimming at V came to 4 bases and at J to 3 bases, leaving 10 bases not matched to a gene. Germline CDR1 is SGHRS and CDR2 is YFSETQ.

V usage is TRBV12-3 or TRBV12-4 and J usage is TRBJ1-2, with 11 bases lining up with TRBD1. V shed 7 bases, J shed 7 bases, and the junction held 5 bases outside the gene matches. This CDR3 has 13 amino acids. The CDR3 DNA follows: TGTGCCAGCACCGGGACAGGGGGATCTGGCTACACCTTC. It codes for CASTGTGGSGYTF.

The J gene is TRBJ1-3, the V gene TRBV11-2; 9 bases align to TRBD1. The CDR3 contains 17 residues. V lost 3 bases to trimming and J lost 3 bases; unmatched junction nucleotides: 9. Germline loops: CDR1 SGHAT, CDR2 FQNNGV. As DNA, the CDR3 is TGTGCCAGCAGCTTTGTCGGGACAGGGTCTGATGGAAACACCATATATTTT. This codes for CASSFVGTGSDGNTIYF.

V usage is TRBV9 and J usage is TRBJ1-1; D unclear. The CDR3 covers 14 residues. Germline V gene lookup returns CDR1 SGDLS and CDR2 YYNGEE. V lost 2 bases to trimming and J lost 4 bases, with 12 bases between them. The CDR3 is CASSVTGSFTEAFF. CDR3 sequence (DNA): TGTGCCAGCAGCGTCACGGGGTCGTTCACTGAAGCTTTCTTT.

The V gene is TRBV30, the J gene TRBJ1-6, with TRBD1 as a possible D gene (5 bases). This CDR3 region has 15 residues. Trimming pared 0 bases from V and 0 bases from J, leaving 6 bases between. Germline CDR1 and CDR2: GTSNPN and SVGIG (reference sequence). DNA of the CDR3: TGTGCCTGGAGTGTCAGGGTCTCCTATAATTCACCCCTCCACTTT. Translating gives CAWSVRVSYNSPLHF.

V is TRBV19 and J is TRBJ1-1, with a tentative D call TRBD1 (5 bases). Looked up from germline, CDR1 is LNHDA and CDR2 is SQIVND (reference sequence). The V end lost 2 bases, the J end lost 1 base, and 14 bases lay between the germline ends. This CDR3 is 16 amino acids long. CDR3: CASSIPRPDRNTEAFF. The CDR3 DNA is TGTGCCAGTAGTATACCCCGACCCGACAGGAACACTGAAGCTTTCTTT.

The count of this clone is one. The genes are TRBV4-2 and TRBJ2-3; tentative D call: TRBD2 (6 bases). The germline CDR1 and CDR2 sequences are LGHNA and YNFKEQ. CDR3 length: 13 residues. Trimming took 4 bases from V and 1 from J, leaving 6 bases between them. In DNA, the CDR3 is TGTGCCAGCAGCCGCGGGGGCACAGATACGCAGTATTTT. Its translation is CASSRGGTDTQYF.

The chain couples TRBV4-1 to TRBJ2-1; 7 bases fit TRBD1. The CDR3 covers 15 residues. Germline CDR1 is MGHRA and CDR2 is YSYEKL. The trim removed 2 bases at V and 6 bases at J, leaving 7 bases unmatched. In DNA form, the CDR3 reads TGCGCCAGCAGCCAACCTGACAGGGTGGTCAATGAGCAGTTCTTC. Its translation is CASSQPDRVVNEQFF.

The chain uses TRBV6-2 or TRBV6-3 and TRBJ2-1; D might be TRBD2 (5 bases). V was shortened by 5 bases and J by 5 bases, with 13 bases between the two germline ends. Germline V gene sequence: CDR1 MNHEY, CDR2 SVGEGT. This CDR3 contains 14 residues. The CDR3 nucleotides are TGTGCCAGCAGTCTCAGCGGTCCTCACAATGAGCAGTTCTTC. Translation: CASSLSGPHNEQFF.

The chain employs TRBV11-2 and TRBJ2-2; 9 nucleotides align to TRBD1. The trim removed 4 bases at V and 4 bases at J, leaving 4 bases unmatched. CDR3 length equals 15 residues. CDR1 is SGHAT and CDR2 is FQNNGV in the germline V gene. The CDR3 DNA reads as TGTGCCAGCAGCTACAGGACAGGGGCCACCGGGGAGCTGTTTTTT. Amino acid sequence: CASSYRTGATGELFF. Looking up the rest from reference TRBV11-2 and TRBJ2-2 gives the full variable domain: EAGVAQSPRYKIIEKRQSVAFWCNPISGHATLYWYQQILGQGPKLLIQFQNNGVVDDSQLPKDRFSAERLKGVDSTLKIQPAKLEDSAVYLCASSYRTGATGELFFGEGSRLTVL.

CDR3 amino acids: CASSSGGGRNSPLHF. CDR3 DNA: TGTGCCAGCAGCTCCGGGGGGGGGAGAAATTCACCCCTCCACTTT. The chain joins TRBV7-2 to TRBJ1-6; D might be TRBD1 (5 bases). V lost 4 bases to trimming and J lost 7 bases, with 14 bases between them. CDR1 is SGHTA and CDR2 is FQGNSA in the germline V gene. This CDR3 region has 15 residues.

The rearrangement links TRBV5-1 to TRBJ2-1; tentative D call: TRBD1 (6 bases). The germline gives CDR1 SGHRS, CDR2 YFSETQ. V gave up 0 bases and J gave up 7 bases, with 11 bases separating them. CDR3 size: 14 residues. This chain's CDR3 is CASSLGTDVNEQFF. The CDR3 DNA reads TGCGCCAGCAGCTTGGGGACAGATGTTAATGAGCAGTTCTTC. Together with reference TRBV5-1 and TRBJ2-1, the CDR3 gives the full variable domain: KAGVTQTPRYLIKTRGQQVTLSCSPISGHRSVSWYQQTPGQGLQFLFEYFSETQRNKGNFPGRFSGRQFSNSRSEMNVSTLELGDSALYLCASSLGTDVNEQFFGPGTRLTVL.

This chain's CDR3 is CASRRQVGTEAFF. CDR3 DNA: TGTGCCAGCAGGCGACAGGTCGGCACTGAAGCTTTCTTT. This sequence joins TRBV6-4 and TRBJ1-1; possible D gene TRBD1, 6 bases. The CDR3 length is 13 residues. Germline lookup yields CDR1 MRHNA and CDR2 SNTAGT. Trimming shortened V by 6 bases and J by 4 bases, and 12 bases separated the two germline ends.